Given below is one TCR beta chain in context. What it recognizes is unknown. PCR primers comprised 60 Vbeta and 13 Jbeta primers. Per the study methods: The count from a later analysis was tens of millions of unique TCR beta chains, approximately 9.9 million of them shared. The repertoire was sequenced with immunoSEQ multiplex PCR; TCRdb's copy has only in-frame clones and lacks some. The DNA was the basis for D and trimming; V, J and clone size are from that table. This table holds about 110,000 clones, under 90% found once. These data come from a study of cytomegalovirus exposure and HLA in healthy donors. Study-wide points: The study designated fewer than 200 TCR beta chains cytomegalovirus-associated.

Trimming stripped 3 bases from V and 2 bases from J, with 11 bases between. The germline V gene has CDR1 SGHTA and CDR2 FQGNSA. There are 14 residues in the CDR3. This chain uses TRBV7-2 with TRBJ2-7; D is unclear. The TCR sequence derives from a woman aged 25-40 years in good health and CMV-seronegative. Sample: PBMCs. The CDR3 region is CASSFFSFTYEQYF. The DNA of the CDR3 is TGTGCCAGCAGCTTTTTTAGTTTTACCTACGAGCAGTACTTC.